A single sample is the source of the 2 T cell receptor beta chains below, sequenced in a study of CD8 T cells in Susac syndrome. cDNA came from around 0.5 to 1 ug RNA primed by random hexamers. TCRdb processed the immunoSEQ multiplex PCR reads anew with MiXCR; each CDR3 protein has one entry. The sample holds about 150,000 distinct CDR3 sequences, 95% to 96% seen once. The source material was CD8+ T cells from PBMCs. These receptor sequences come from a human donor with multiple sclerosis.

This chain links TRBV6-2 or TRBV6-3 with TRBJ1-1; 7 bases fit TRBD1. The CDR3 is 15 residues long. V was clipped by 6 bases and J by 3 bases; unmatched bases: 10. Germline V lookup: CDR1 MNHEY, CDR2 SVGEGT. The CDR3 region is CASRNPETGHTEAFF. CDR3 nucleotide sequence: TGTGCCAGCAGAAACCCCGAGACAGGGCACACTGAAGCTTTCTTT.

V usage is TRBV4-1 and J usage is TRBJ2-1; unclear D gene. Trimming removed 1 base at V and 0 bases at J, with 10 bases between. Germline lookup yields CDR1 MGHRA and CDR2 YSYEKL. The CDR3 runs to 16 residues. The CDR3 region is CASSQVAVNSYNEQFF. The CDR3 DNA follows: TGCGCCAGCAGCCAAGTGGCGGTGAACTCCTACAATGAGCAGTTCTTC.